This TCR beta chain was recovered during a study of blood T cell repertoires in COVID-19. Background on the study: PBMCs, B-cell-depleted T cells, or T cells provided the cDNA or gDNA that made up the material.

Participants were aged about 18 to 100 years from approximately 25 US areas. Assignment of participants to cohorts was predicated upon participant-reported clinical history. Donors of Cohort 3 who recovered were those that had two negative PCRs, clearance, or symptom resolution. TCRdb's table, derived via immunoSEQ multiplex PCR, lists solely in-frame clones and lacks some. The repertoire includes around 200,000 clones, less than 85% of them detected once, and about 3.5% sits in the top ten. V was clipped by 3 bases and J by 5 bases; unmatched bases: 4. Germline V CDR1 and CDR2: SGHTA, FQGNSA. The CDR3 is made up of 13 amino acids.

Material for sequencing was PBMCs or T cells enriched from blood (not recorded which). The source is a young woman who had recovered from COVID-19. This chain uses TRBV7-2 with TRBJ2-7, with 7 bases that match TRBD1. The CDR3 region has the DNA TGTGCCAGCAGCTTCGGGACAGCGAACGAGCAGTACTTC. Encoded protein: CASSFGTANEQYF. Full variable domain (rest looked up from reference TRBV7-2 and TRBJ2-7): GAGVSQSPSNKVTEKGKDVELRCDPISGHTALYWYRQSLGQGLEFLIYFQGNSAPDKSGLPSDRFSAERTGGSVSTLTIQRTQQEDSAVYLCASSFGTANEQYFGPGTRLTVT.